The 25 T cell receptor beta chains listed next were all sequenced from one sample in a study of T cell responses to AZD1222 COVID-19 vaccine (dated by TCRdb to about 2021). The time point label here, explained by the study, means: baseline before first vaccination. To prepare the library, the immunoSEQ multiplex PCR assay was applied. This immuneACCESS table, as held by TCRdb, lists in-frame sequences with V and J called but not all clones. Of the missing ones, under half trace to an unresolved V gene in checked studies; the others have no known cause. For this sample there are some 150,000 clones; around 88% appear just once. About 14% of the sample goes to the ten largest clones. This sample comprised peripheral blood, obtained on day 0 of AZD1222 vaccination. These receptors all come from an adult in good health.

This rearrangement joins TRBV6-2 or TRBV6-3 to TRBJ1-1; 8 bases fit TRBD1. V shed 2 bases, J shed 4 bases, and the junction held 3 bases outside the gene matches. Germline CDR1 is MNHEY and CDR2 is SVGEGT. CDR3 size: 14 residues. The CDR3 sequence is CASSYAGGSTEAFF. The CDR3 region has the DNA TGTGCCAGCAGTTACGCAGGGGGCAGCACTGAAGCTTTCTTT.

This clone was observed a single time. This chain uses TRBV6-2 or TRBV6-3 with TRBJ2-1, with a possible D match to TRBD2 (6 bases). Looked up from germline, CDR1 is MNHEY and CDR2 is SVGEGT. Trimming cost V 0 bases and J 0 bases, with 18 bases left between them. The CDR3 consists of 19 residues. CDR3 nucleotide sequence: TGTGCCAGCAGTTACTCCCCCCTTCAGCGGGCCTACTCCTACAATGAGCAGTTCTTC. Protein product: CASSYSPLQRAYSYNEQFF.

The chain couples TRBV18 to TRBJ1-1; D uncertain. The CDR3 sequence is 14 residues long. Looked up from germline, CDR1 is KGHSH and CDR2 is LQKENI. V lost 3 bases to trimming and J lost 11 bases, with 19 bases between them. CDR3 sequence: CASSPDQAAAQAFF. The CDR3 nucleotides read TGTGCCAGCTCACCTGACCAGGCGGCGGCCCAGGCTTTCTTT.

The chain links TRBV28 to TRBJ2-7, with 8 bases identical to TRBD2. This CDR3 spans 15 amino acids. J was trimmed by 2 bases and V by 5 bases; bases with no gene match: 8. CDR1 and CDR2 from the germline V gene are MDHEN and SYDVKM. CDR3 amino acids: CASSTLAGTTYEQYF. CDR3 in DNA: TGTGCCAGCAGTACCTTAGCGGGGACTACCTACGAGCAGTACTTC.

V and J are TRBV7-2 and TRBJ2-3, with 8 bases matching TRBD2. Germline loops: CDR1 SGHTA, CDR2 FQGNSA. The CDR3 consists of 15 residues. V was clipped by 3 bases and J by 5 bases; unmatched bases: 7. This CDR3 is CASSFGGGPGDTQYF. In DNA form, the CDR3 reads TGTGCCAGCAGCTTCGGCGGGGGGCCGGGAGATACGCAGTATTTT.

This chain connects TRBV19 to TRBJ2-2, with D possibly TRBD1 on 5 matching bases. This CDR3 region has 13 residues. V lost 1 base to trimming and J lost 6 bases, with 6 bases between them. Germline CDR1 and CDR2: LNHDA and SQIVND (reference sequence). The CDR3 sequence is CASSIAGSGELFF. In DNA, the CDR3 is TGTGCCAGTAGTATAGCAGGGTCCGGGGAGCTGTTTTTT.

The chain carries TRBV14 and TRBJ2-5, with no clear D. This CDR3 spans 13 amino acids. V was trimmed by 1 base and J by 1 base, leaving 4 bases between them. In germline, CDR1 is SGHDN, CDR2 FVKESK. This chain's CDR3 is CASSQAPQETQYF. CDR3 coding DNA: TGTGCCAGCAGCCAAGCCCCCCAAGAGACCCAGTACTTC.

The CDR3 protein is CATSDWDSLSYTF. The DNA of the CDR3 is TGTGCCACCAGTGATTGGGACAGTCTTAGCTACACCTTC. J is TRBJ1-2 and V is TRBV24-1; 7 nucleotides agree with TRBD1. Germline trimming cut 2 bases from V and 9 bases from J; bases unmatched to any gene: 5. Germline V lookup: CDR1 KGHDR, CDR2 SFDVKD. This CDR3 is built from 13 residues.

V gene TRBV3-1 (or the pseudogene TRBV3-2) combines with J gene TRBJ1-6; D call uncertain. The CDR3 is made up of 13 amino acids. V was clipped by 7 bases and J by 6 bases, with 10 bases between them. Germline values: CDR1 LGHDT, CDR2 YNNKEL (reference sequence). The CDR3 nucleotides are TGTGCCAGCAACCCGGGATTTAATTCACCCCTCCACTTT. Amino acid sequence: CASNPGFNSPLHF.

The J gene is TRBJ1-6, the V gene TRBV6-4, with TRBD1 as a possible D gene (5 bases). Germline values: CDR1 MRHNA, CDR2 SNTAGT. The CDR3 sequence is 13 residues long. V lost 3 bases and J 8 bases, leaving 8 bases between the germline ends. The DNA of the CDR3 is TGTGCCAGCAGTGAAACGGGGGATTCACCCCTCCACTTT. Its translation: CASSETGDSPLHF.

V gene TRBV18 combines with J gene TRBJ1-1, with 7 positions matching TRBD1. The CDR3 is 16 residues long. With 3 bases clipped from V and 4 bases from J, the junction kept 11 bases outside the gene matches. The germline V gene has CDR1 KGHSH and CDR2 LQKENI. The CDR3 bases are TGTGCCAGCTCACCCCGAACTTCGGGGGACAGCACTGAAGCTTTCTTT. The encoded protein is CASSPRTSGDSTEAFF. The full variable domain, its missing parts supplied by reference TRBV18 and TRBJ1-1, is NAGVMQNPRHLVRRRGQEARLRCSPMKGHSHVYWYRQLPEEGLKFMVYLQKENIIDESGMPKERFSAEFPKEGPSILRIQQVVRGDSAAYFCASSPRTSGDSTEAFFGQGTRLTVV.

The rearrangement uses TRBV6-5 and TRBJ1-1; perhaps TRBD1 as D (6 bases). Between the trimmed V and J ends, which lost 6 bases and 6 bases, there was a span of 14 bases. CDR3 length: 13 residues. Germline values: CDR1 MNHEY, CDR2 SVGAGI. The CDR3 loop reads CASRLMGHPEAFF. The CDR3 nucleotides read TGTGCCAGCAGATTGATGGGACACCCTGAAGCTTTCTTT.

This chain connects TRBV7-9 to TRBJ1-4; 8 bases are a match to TRBD1. The germline V gene encodes CDR1 SEHNR and CDR2 FQNEAQ (reference sequence). CDR3 length equals 14 residues. V was clipped by 2 bases and J by 6 bases; unmatched bases: 2. In nucleotides, the CDR3 is TGTGCCAGCAGCTTAACAGGGGGGGATGAAAAACTGTTTTTT. This translates into CASSLTGGDEKLFF.

The chain carries TRBV6-5 and TRBJ1-2; D is possibly TRBD1 (6 bases). CDR1 is MNHEY, CDR2 SVGAGI, per germline. The CDR3 length is 14 residues. V was pared by 2 bases and J by 5 bases, with 12 bases between. The CDR3 DNA is TGTGCCAGCAGTTACACTGAAGGGGGTTATGGCTACACCTTC. Its translation: CASSYTEGGYGYTF.

The rearrangement joins TRBV18 to TRBJ2-7, with TRBD1 matching 7 bases. There are 14 residues in the CDR3. Germline values: CDR1 KGHSH, CDR2 LQKENI. V lost 2 bases to trimming and J lost 5 bases; unmatched junction nucleotides: 6. The DNA of the CDR3 is TGTGCCAGCTCACCAAGTAACAGGGGAAACGAGCAGTACTTC. As protein: CASSPSNRGNEQYF.

The chain uses TRBV19 and TRBJ1-2, with 7 bases aligning to TRBD1. V dropped 9 bases and J dropped 7; count of bases not matched to a gene: 11. The germline gives CDR1 LNHDA, CDR2 SQIVND (reference sequence). The CDR3 totals 13 residues. CDR3 bases: TGTGCCAGCTTCAGAGGGGGCCTAGGTGGCTACACCTTC. Protein sequence: CASFRGGLGGYTF.

The chain couples TRBV6-5 to TRBJ1-2; weak D call: TRBD1 (6 bases). The CDR3 runs to 15 residues. V was clipped by 5 bases and J by 6 bases, with 19 bases between them. The germline V gene has CDR1 MNHEY and CDR2 SVGAGI. This chain's CDR3 is CASSQTGGRGDGYTF. As DNA, the CDR3 is TGTGCCAGCAGTCAGACCGGGGGGCGAGGAGATGGCTACACCTTC.

This chain joins TRBV7-2 and TRBJ1-1; no firm D call. V was trimmed by 5 bases and J by 1 base, leaving 11 bases between them. This CDR3 has 14 amino acids. Per the germline V gene, CDR1 is SGHTA and CDR2 is FQGNSA. DNA for the CDR3: TGTGCCAGCAGCCCCCGGGCACCGAACACTGAAGCTTTCTTT. Protein: CASSPRAPNTEAFF.

The chain couples TRBV7-9 to TRBJ1-5; D remains ambiguous. This CDR3 spans 12 amino acids. The ends were cut back, 1 base at V and 5 bases at J, with 3 bases in the middle. Germline CDR1 and CDR2: SEHNR and FQNEAQ (reference sequence). CDR3 loop: CASSLDYQPQHF. DNA for the CDR3: TGTGCCAGCAGCTTAGATTATCAGCCCCAGCATTTT.

J is TRBJ2-7 and V is TRBV24-1; tentatively, D is TRBD1 (8 bases). Germline CDR1 KGHDR, CDR2 SFDVKD. The V gene lost 5 bases and the J gene lost 1 base, with 17 bases spanning the gap. The CDR3 sequence is 16 residues long. The CDR3 spells CATSAHRGGPSYEQYF. CDR3 DNA sequence: TGTGCCACCAGTGCCCACAGGGGGGGCCCTTCCTACGAGCAGTACTTC.

V usage is TRBV10-2 and J usage is TRBJ1-2; D unresolved. Germline loops: CDR1 WSHSY, CDR2 SAAADI. There are 13 residues in the CDR3. V was cut by 2 bases and J by 2 bases, with 6 bases left in between. The CDR3 here is CASSENANYGYTF. The CDR3 DNA sequence: TGCGCCAGCAGTGAGAACGCCAACTATGGCTACACCTTC.

The chain links TRBV21-1 to TRBJ1-1. TRBV21-1 is reported as a pseudogene. This CDR3 comprises 17 residues. CDR3 loop: CASSEVLPGVPNTEAFF. CDR3 DNA: TGTGCCAGCAGCGAAGTTCTCCCTGGGGTCCCGAACACTGAAGCTTTCTTT.

This clone was observed a few times. The chain carries TRBV4-1 and TRBJ2-7; tentatively, D is TRBD2 (6 bases). This CDR3 comprises 14 residues. Germline CDR1 and CDR2: MGHRA and YSYEKL. The V end lost 0 bases, the J end lost 2 bases, and 8 bases lay between the germline ends. Here the CDR3 reads CASSQDPGAYEQYF. CDR3 DNA: TGCGCCAGCAGCCAAGATCCGGGGGCCTACGAGCAGTACTTC.

The CDR3, as DNA: TGTGCCAGCAGTGACTCGACCGTGACTACTGAAGCTTTCTTT. This encodes CASSDSTVTTEAFF. This chain joins TRBV6-4 and TRBJ1-1, with D unresolved. Germline CDR1 is MRHNA and CDR2 is SNTAGT. Trimming removed 0 bases from V and 5 bases from J, with 10 bases in between. This CDR3 comprises 14 residues.

V and J are TRBV9 and TRBJ1-3; perhaps TRBD1 as D (5 bases). The CDR3 spans 17 residues. Germline lookup yields CDR1 SGDLS and CDR2 YYNGEE. With 4 bases removed from V and 2 bases from J, the gap between germline ends came to 19 bases. CDR3 sequence reads: CASSINPGPSAGNTIYF. CDR3 nucleotides: TGTGCCAGCAGCATCAATCCGGGACCCAGCGCTGGAAACACCATATATTTT.